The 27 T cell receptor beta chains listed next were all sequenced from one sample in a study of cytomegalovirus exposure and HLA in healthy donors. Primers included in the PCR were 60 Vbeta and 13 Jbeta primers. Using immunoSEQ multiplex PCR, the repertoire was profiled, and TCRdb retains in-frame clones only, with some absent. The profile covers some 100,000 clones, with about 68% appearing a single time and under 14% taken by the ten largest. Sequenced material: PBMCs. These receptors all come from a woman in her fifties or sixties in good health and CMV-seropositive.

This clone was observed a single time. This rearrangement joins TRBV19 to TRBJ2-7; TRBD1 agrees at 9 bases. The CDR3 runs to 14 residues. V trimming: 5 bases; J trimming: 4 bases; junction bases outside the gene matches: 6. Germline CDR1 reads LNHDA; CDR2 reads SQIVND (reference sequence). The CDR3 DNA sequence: TGTGCCAGTAGTCCCGGGACAGGGCCATACGAGCAGTACTTC. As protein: CASSPGTGPYEQYF.

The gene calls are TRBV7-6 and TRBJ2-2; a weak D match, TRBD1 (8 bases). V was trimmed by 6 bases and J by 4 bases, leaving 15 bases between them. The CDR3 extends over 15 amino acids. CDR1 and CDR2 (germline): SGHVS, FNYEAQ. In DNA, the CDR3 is TGTGCCAGCAGTTTCACAGGGGGGGGCACCGGGGAGCTGTTTTTT. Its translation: CASSFTGGGTGELFF.

CDR3 loop: CSVVPGGPFSNTEAFF. The CDR3 DNA reads as TGCAGCGTTGTGCCAGGGGGCCCGTTTTCGAACACTGAAGCTTTCTTT. The chain is built from TRBV29-1 and TRBJ1-1; 8 nucleotides line up with TRBD1. With 4 bases clipped from V and 1 base from J, the junction kept 11 bases outside the gene matches. Germline CDR1 reads SQVTM; CDR2 reads ANQGSEA. The CDR3 contains 16 residues. Drawing the rest from reference TRBV29-1 and TRBJ1-1, the complete variable domain is SAVISQKPSRDICQRGTSLTIQCQVDSQVTMMFWYRQQPGQSLTLIATANQGSEATYESGFVIDKFPISRPNLTFSTLTVSNMSPEDSSIYLCSVVPGGPFSNTEAFFGQGTRLTVV.

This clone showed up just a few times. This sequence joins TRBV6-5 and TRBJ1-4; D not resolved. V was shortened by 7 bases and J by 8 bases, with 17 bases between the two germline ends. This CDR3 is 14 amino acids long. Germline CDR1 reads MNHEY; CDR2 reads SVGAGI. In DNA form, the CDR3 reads TGTGCCAGCACATCCCCGCGGGAAGGGGAAAAACTGTTTTTT. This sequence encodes CASTSPREGEKLFF.

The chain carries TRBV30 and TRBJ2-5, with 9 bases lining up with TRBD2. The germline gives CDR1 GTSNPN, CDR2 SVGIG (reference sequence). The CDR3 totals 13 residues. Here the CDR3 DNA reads TGTGCGGGCGGGAGGGGGGACCAAGAGACCCAGTACTTC. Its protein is CAGGRGDQETQYF.

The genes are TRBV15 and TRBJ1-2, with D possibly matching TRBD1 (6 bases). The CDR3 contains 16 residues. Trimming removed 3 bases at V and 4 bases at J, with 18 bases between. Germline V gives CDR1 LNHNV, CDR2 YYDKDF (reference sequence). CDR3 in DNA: TGTGCCACCAGCAGGCAAAGACAGGCCTCCTCCTATGGCTACACCTTC. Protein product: CATSRQRQASSYGYTF.

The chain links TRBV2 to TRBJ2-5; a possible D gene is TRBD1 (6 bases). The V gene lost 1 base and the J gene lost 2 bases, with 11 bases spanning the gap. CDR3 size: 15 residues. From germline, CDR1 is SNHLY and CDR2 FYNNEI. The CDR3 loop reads CASSEDLGGQETQYF. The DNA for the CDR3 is TGTGCCAGCAGTGAAGATCTAGGGGGTCAAGAGACCCAGTACTTC.

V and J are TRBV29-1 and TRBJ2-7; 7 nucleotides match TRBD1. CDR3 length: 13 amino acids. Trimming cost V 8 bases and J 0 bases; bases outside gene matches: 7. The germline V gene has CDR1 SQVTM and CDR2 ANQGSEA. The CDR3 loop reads CSTAGTDSYEQYF. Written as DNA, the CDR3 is TGCAGCACCGCCGGGACAGACTCCTACGAGCAGTACTTC.

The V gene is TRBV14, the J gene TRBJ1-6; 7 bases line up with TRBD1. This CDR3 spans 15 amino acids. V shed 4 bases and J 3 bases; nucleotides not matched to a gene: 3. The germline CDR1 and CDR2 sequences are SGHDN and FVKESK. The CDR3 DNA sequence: TGTGCCAGCAGCCGGGACAGACTCTATAATTCACCCCTCCACTTT. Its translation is CASSRDRLYNSPLHF.

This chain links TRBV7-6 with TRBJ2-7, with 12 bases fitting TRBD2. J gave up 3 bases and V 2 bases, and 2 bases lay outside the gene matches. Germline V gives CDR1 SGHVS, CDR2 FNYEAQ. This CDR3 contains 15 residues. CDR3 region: CASSLRTSGNYEQYF. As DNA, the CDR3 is TGTGCCAGCAGCTTACGGACTAGCGGGAACTACGAGCAGTACTTC.

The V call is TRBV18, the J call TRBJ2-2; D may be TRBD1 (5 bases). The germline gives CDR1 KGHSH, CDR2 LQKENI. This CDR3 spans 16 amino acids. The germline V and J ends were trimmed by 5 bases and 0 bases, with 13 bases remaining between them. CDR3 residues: CASSSTGNPNTGELFF. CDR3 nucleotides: TGTGCCAGCTCATCAACAGGCAACCCGAACACCGGGGAGCTGTTTTTT.

The CDR3 DNA is TGCGCCAGCAGCATGGACAGGGGGCAAACCGGGGAGCTGTTTTTT. This gives the protein CASSMDRGQTGELFF. This rearrangement joins TRBV5-1 to TRBJ2-2; TRBD1 agrees at 11 bases. The CDR3 loop spans 15 amino acids. The germline V gene has CDR1 SGHRS and CDR2 YFSETQ. V shed 4 bases and J 5 bases; nucleotides not matched to a gene: 4.

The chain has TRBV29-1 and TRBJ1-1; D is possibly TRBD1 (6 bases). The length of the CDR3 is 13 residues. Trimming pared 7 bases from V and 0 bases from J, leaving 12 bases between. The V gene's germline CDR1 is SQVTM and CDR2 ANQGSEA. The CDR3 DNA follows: TGCAGCGCCTGGGACACCCTGAACACTGAAGCTTTCTTT. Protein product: CSAWDTLNTEAFF.

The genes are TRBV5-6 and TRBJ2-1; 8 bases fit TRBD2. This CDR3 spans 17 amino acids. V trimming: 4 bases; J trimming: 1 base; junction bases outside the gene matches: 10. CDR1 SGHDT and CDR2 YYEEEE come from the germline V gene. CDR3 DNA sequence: TGTGCCAGCAGCCGCCCCATTAGCGGGGCTTCCTACAATGAGCAGTTCTTC. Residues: CASSRPISGASYNEQFF. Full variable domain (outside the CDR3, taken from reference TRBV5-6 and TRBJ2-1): DAGVTQSPTHLIKTRGQQVTLRCSPKSGHDTVSWYQQALGQGPQFIFQYYEEEERQRGNFPDRFSGHQFPNYSSELNVNALLLGDSALYLCASSRPISGASYNEQFFGPGTRLTVL.

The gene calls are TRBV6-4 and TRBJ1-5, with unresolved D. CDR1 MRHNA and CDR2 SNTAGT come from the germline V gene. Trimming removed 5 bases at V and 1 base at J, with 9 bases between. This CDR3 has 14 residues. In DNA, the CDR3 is TGTGCCAGCAGTAGGGAGTCGAGCAATCAGCCCCAGCATTTT. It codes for CASSRESSNQPQHF.

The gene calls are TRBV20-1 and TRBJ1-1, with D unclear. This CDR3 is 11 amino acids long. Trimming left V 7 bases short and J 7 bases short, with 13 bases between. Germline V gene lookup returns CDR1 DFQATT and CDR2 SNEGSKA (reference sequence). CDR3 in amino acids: CSEKVGIEAFF. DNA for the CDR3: TGCAGTGAGAAAGTGGGCATTGAAGCTTTCTTT.

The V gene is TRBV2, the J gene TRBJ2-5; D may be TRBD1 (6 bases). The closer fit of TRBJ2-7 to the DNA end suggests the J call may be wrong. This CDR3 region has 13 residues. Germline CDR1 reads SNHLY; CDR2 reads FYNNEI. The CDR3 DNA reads TGTGCCAGCAGTAGAGGGACAACATACGAGCAGTACTTC. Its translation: CASSRGTTYEQYF.

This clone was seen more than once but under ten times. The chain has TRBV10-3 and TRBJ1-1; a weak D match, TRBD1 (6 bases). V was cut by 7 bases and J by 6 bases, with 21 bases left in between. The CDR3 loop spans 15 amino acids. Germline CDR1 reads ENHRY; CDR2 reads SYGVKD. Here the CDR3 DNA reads TGTGCCATCAATAATGAGGACAGAACTAAACCTGAAGCTTTCTTT. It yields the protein CAINNEDRTKPEAFF.

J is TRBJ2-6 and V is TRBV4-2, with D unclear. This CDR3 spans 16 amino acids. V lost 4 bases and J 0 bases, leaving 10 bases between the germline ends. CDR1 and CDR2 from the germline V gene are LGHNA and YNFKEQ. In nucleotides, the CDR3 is TGTGCCAGCAGCCCTGAACAGAGCTCTGGGGCCAACGTCCTGACTTTC. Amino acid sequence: CASSPEQSSGANVLTF.

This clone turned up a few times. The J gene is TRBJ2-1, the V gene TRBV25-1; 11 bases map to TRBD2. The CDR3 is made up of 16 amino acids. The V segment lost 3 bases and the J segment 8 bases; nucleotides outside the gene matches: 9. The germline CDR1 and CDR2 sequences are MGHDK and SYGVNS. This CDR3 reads CASSEFSGRAVDEQFF. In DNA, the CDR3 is TGTGCCAGCAGTGAGTTTAGCGGGAGGGCCGTGGATGAGCAGTTCTTC. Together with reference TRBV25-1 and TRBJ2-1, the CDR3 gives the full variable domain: EADIYQTPRYLVIGTGKKITLECSQTMGHDKMYWYQQDPGMELHLIHYSYGVNSTEKGDLSSESTVSRIRTEHFPLTLESARPSHTSQYLCASSEFSGRAVDEQFFGPGTRLTVL.

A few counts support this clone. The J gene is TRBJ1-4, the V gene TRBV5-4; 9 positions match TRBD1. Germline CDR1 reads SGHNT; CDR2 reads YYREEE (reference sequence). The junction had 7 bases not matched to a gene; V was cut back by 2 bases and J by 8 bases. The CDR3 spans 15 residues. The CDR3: CASSLAGTGREKLFF. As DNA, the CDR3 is TGTGCCAGCAGCTTAGCCGGGACAGGGAGGGAAAAACTGTTTTTT.

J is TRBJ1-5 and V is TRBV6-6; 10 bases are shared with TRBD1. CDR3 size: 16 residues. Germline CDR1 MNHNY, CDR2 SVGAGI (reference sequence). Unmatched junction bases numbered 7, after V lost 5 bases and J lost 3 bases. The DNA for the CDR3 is TGTGCCAGCAGTACCAGAGACAGGGGGCCCAATCAGCCCCAGCATTTT. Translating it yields CASSTRDRGPNQPQHF.

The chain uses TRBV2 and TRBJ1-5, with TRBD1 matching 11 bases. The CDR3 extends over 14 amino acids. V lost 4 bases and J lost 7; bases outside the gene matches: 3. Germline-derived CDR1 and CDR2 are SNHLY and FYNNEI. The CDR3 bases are TGTGCCAGCAGTGGGACAGGGGGCGGGCAGCCCCAGCATTTT. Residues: CASSGTGGGQPQHF. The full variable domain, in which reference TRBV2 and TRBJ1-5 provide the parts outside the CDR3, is EPEVTQTPSHQVTQMGQEVILRCVPISNHLYFYWYRQILGQKVEFLVSFYNNEISEKSEIFDDQFSVERPDGSNFTLKIRSTKLEDSAMYFCASSGTGGGQPQHFGDGTRLSIL.

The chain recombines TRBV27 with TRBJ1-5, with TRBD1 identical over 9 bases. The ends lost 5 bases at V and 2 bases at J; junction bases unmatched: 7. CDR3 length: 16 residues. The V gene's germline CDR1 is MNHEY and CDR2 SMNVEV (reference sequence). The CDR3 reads CASSPSGQGGNQPQHF. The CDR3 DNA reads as TGTGCCAGCAGTCCATCGGGACAGGGTGGCAATCAGCCCCAGCATTTT.

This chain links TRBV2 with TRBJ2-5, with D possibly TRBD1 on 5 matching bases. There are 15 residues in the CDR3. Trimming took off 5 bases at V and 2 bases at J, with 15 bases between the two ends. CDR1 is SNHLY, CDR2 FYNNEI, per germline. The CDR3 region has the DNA TGTGCCAGCAGTTCCCCCCGACAGAGACAAGAGACCCAGTACTTC. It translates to CASSSPRQRQETQYF.

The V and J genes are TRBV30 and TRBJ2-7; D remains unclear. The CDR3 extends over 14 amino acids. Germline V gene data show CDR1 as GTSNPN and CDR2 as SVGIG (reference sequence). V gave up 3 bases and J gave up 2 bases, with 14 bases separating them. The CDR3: CAWRQLHLTYEQYF. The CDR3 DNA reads TGTGCCTGGAGGCAACTCCATCTGACCTACGAGCAGTACTTC.

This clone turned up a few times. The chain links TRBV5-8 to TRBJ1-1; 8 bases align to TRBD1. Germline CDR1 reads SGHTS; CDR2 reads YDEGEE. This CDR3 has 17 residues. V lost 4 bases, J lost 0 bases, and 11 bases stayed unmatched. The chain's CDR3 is CASSAFTTGAMNTEAFF. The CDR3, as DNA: TGTGCCAGCAGCGCCTTTACGACAGGGGCTATGAACACTGAAGCTTTCTTT.